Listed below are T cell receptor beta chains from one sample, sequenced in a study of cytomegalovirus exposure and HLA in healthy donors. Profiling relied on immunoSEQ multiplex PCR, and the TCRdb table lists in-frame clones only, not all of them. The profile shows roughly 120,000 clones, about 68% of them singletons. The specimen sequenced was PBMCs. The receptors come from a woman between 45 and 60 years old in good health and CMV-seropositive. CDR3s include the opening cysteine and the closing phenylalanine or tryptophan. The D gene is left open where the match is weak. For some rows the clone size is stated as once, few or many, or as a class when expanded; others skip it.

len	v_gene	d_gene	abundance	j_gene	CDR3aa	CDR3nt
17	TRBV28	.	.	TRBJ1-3	CASSPGGATSSGNTIYF	TGTGCCAGCAGTCCCGGCGGAGCTACGAGCTCTGGAAACACCATATATTTT
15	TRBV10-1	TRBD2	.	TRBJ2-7	CASSATSGVPWEQYF	TGCGCCAGCAGCGCGACTAGCGGGGTCCCTTGGGAGCAGTACTTC
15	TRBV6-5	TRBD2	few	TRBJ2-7	CASSLAGGLSYEQYF	TGTGCCAGCAGTTTAGCGGGGGGGCTATCCTACGAGCAGTACTTC
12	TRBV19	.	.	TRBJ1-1	CASSIVGGEAFF	TGTGCCAGTAGTATAGTCGGGGGGGAGGCTTTCTTT
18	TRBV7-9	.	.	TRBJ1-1	CASSQKYRAPLPNTEAFF	TGTGCCAGCAGCCAAAAATACAGGGCTCCCCTACCGAACACTGAAGCTTTCTTT
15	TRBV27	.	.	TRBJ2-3	CASSSDSSGTDTQYF	TGTGCCAGCAGTTCGGACTCTTCTGGCACAGATACGCAGTATTTT
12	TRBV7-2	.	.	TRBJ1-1	CASRRRATEAFF	TGTGCCAGCAGACGAAGAGCCACTGAAGCTTTCTTT
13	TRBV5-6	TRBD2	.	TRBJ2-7	CASSFGGGYEQYF	TGTGCCAGCAGCTTTGGGGGGGGTTACGAGCAGTACTTC
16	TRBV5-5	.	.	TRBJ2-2	CASTIHGTQSTGELFF	TGTGCCAGCACCATCCATGGGACTCAAAGCACCGGGGAGCTGTTTTTT
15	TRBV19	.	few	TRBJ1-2	CASGGMGGLDYGYTF	TGTGCCAGTGGCGGAATGGGGGGACTGGACTATGGCTACACCTTC
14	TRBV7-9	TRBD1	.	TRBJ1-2	CASSFGDREALYTF	TGTGCCAGCAGCTTCGGGGACAGAGAGGCGCTCTACACCTTC
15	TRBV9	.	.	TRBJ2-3	CASTPGTGGTDTQYF	TGTGCCAGCACCCCAGGGACGGGAGGCACAGATACGCAGTATTTT
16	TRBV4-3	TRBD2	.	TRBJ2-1	CASSQDGGSSYNEQFF	TGCGCCAGCAGCCAAGATGGCGGGAGTTCCTACAATGAGCAGTTCTTC
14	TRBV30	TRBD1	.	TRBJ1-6	CAWSPTGGGSPLHF	TGTGCCTGGAGTCCTACAGGGGGCGGTTCACCCCTCCACTTT
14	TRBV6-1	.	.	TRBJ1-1	CASSELRGNTEAFF	TGTGCCAGCAGTGAACTCAGGGGGAACACTGAAGCTTTCTTT
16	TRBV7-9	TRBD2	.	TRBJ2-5	CASSLSGGGRSETQYF	TGTGCCAGCAGCTTATCGGGGGGAGGGCGGTCGGAGACCCAGTACTTC
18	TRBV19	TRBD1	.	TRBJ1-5	CATSAGTGGFRSNQPQHF	TGTGCCACCTCAGCCGGGACAGGGGGGTTTCGGAGCAATCAGCCCCAGCATTTT